The 22 T cell receptor beta chains given below trace back to one sample, sequenced in a study of siplizumab effects on memory and regulatory T cells. Assay used: immunoSEQ multiplex PCR; TCRdb lists only in-frame clones, some missing. Among some 73,000 clones listed, around 93% were seen once. The specimen was CD8+ T cells sorted from blood. The source of these receptors is a human donor in good health.

The V and J genes are TRBV27 and TRBJ1-1; 10 bases are a match to TRBD1. V lost 2 bases, J lost 4 bases, and 7 bases stayed unmatched. This CDR3 region has 16 residues. Germline-derived CDR1 and CDR2 are MNHEY and SMNVEV (reference sequence). The CDR3 region is CASSLAGTGDVTEAFF. CDR3 DNA sequence: TGTGCCAGCAGTTTAGCTGGGACAGGGGACGTCACTGAAGCTTTCTTT.

Only one count was recorded for this clone. The chain combines TRBV7-9 with TRBJ2-7, with unresolved D. V dropped 5 bases and J dropped 4 bases, with 18 bases sitting between them. The CDR3 sequence is 15 residues long. Germline loops: CDR1 SEHNR, CDR2 FQNEAQ (reference sequence). In nucleotides, the CDR3 is TGTGCCAGCAGCCCCCTCACTGGCGACGTGTACGAGCAGTACTTC. It translates to CASSPLTGDVYEQYF.

The V gene is TRBV27, the J gene TRBJ1-3; D might be TRBD1 (5 bases). V was trimmed by 6 bases and J by 2 bases, leaving 14 bases between them. This CDR3 has 15 amino acids. Germline V gene lookup returns CDR1 MNHEY and CDR2 SMNVEV (reference sequence). DNA for the CDR3: TGTGCCAGCAGCAAGGCAGGGTTCGCTGGAAACACCATATATTTT. Translation: CASSKAGFAGNTIYF.

CDR3 coding DNA: TGCGCCAGCAGCACCCCCGGGACAGGGTATGGCTACACCTTC. It translates to CASSTPGTGYGYTF. The chain joins TRBV4-1 to TRBJ1-2; 9 nucleotides line up with TRBD1. This CDR3 comprises 14 residues. CDR1 is MGHRA, CDR2 YSYEKL, per germline. Losses at the gene ends were 5 bases for V and 5 bases for J; bases not matched to a gene: 6.

The chain recombines TRBV28 with TRBJ1-2; D remains ambiguous. CDR1 and CDR2 (germline): MDHEN, SYDVKM. V dropped 8 bases and J dropped 5 bases, with 18 bases sitting between them. There are 14 residues in the CDR3. Here the CDR3 DNA reads TGTGCCAGCGCCACCAATAGAAATACTTATGGCTACACCTTC. Encoded protein: CASATNRNTYGYTF.

The chain joins TRBV18 to TRBJ1-5; D might be TRBD1 (5 bases). Germline-derived CDR1 and CDR2 are KGHSH and LQKENI. CDR3 length: 15 amino acids. Trimming left V 6 bases short and J 1 base short, with 13 bases between. In nucleotides, the CDR3 is TGTGCCAGCTCGCCTTCGGGGGGAAGCAATCAGCCCCAGCATTTT. Translation: CASSPSGGSNQPQHF.

This clone was picked up one time. This chain joins TRBV7-9 and TRBJ2-7, with 9 bases that match TRBD2. The CDR3 contains 14 residues. Germline CDR1 reads SEHNR; CDR2 reads FQNEAQ (reference sequence). V gave up 2 bases and J gave up 5 bases; unmatched junction bases: 4. The CDR3 region is CASSLLAGFNEQYF. CDR3 nucleotides: TGTGCCAGCAGCTTACTAGCGGGGTTCAACGAGCAGTACTTC.

This rearrangement joins TRBV4-2 to TRBJ2-7, with D possibly being TRBD1 (5 bases). Per germline, CDR1 LGHNA and CDR2 YNFKEQ. V was trimmed by 1 base and J by 2 bases, leaving 12 bases between them. The CDR3 is made up of 15 amino acids. CDR3 loop: CASSQVPTETYEQYF. The CDR3 bases are TGTGCCAGCAGCCAAGTCCCGACAGAGACCTACGAGCAGTACTTC.

This clone was detected a few times. Other DNA sequences within the sample encode an identical CDR3. The chain employs TRBV5-6 and TRBJ1-1; D call uncertain. CDR3 length: 13 amino acids. Per germline, CDR1 SGHDT and CDR2 YYEEEE. V was cut by 0 bases and J by 2 bases, with 5 bases left in between. The CDR3 sequence is CASSLGSNTEAFF. As DNA, the CDR3 is TGTGCCAGCAGCTTGGGGAGTAACACTGAAGCTTTCTTT.

The gene calls are TRBV5-1 and TRBJ2-7, with 9 bases that match TRBD2. With 4 bases clipped from V and 0 bases from J, the junction kept 8 bases outside the gene matches. The CDR3 extends over 16 amino acids. Germline assignment: CDR1 SGHRS and CDR2 YFSETQ. The DNA for the CDR3 is TGCGCCAGCAGCGTATCGGCTAGCGGGACCTCCTACGAGCAGTACTTC. This gives the protein CASSVSASGTSYEQYF.

The chain employs TRBV29-1 and TRBJ2-3; 7 bases map to TRBD2. V was pared by 5 bases and J by 5 bases, with 7 bases of the junction left unmatched. The CDR3 extends over 13 amino acids. Germline V lookup: CDR1 SQVTM, CDR2 ANQGSEA. CDR3 amino acids: CSVLSGVVDTQYF. CDR3 in DNA: TGCAGCGTTCTGAGCGGGGTAGTAGATACGCAGTATTTT.

The chain carries TRBV4-1 and TRBJ2-7; D remains ambiguous. V was cut by 3 bases and J by 0 bases, with 9 bases left in between. There are 14 residues in the CDR3. Germline V CDR1 and CDR2: MGHRA, YSYEKL. The CDR3 DNA reads as TGCGCCAGCAGCCATCCTGAGTCCTCCTACGAGCAGTACTTC. Amino acids: CASSHPESSYEQYF.

The rearrangement links TRBV9 to TRBJ2-1, with D possibly called TRBD1 or TRBD2 (6 bases each). V was trimmed by 1 base and J by 6 bases, leaving 8 bases between them. The CDR3 totals 13 residues. Looked up from germline, CDR1 is SGDLS and CDR2 is YYNGEE. In DNA form, the CDR3 reads TGTGCCAGCAGCGTATGGGGGGCCAATGAGCAGTTCTTC. Amino acids: CASSVWGANEQFF.

This sequence joins TRBV9 and TRBJ2-2; D is perhaps TRBD1 or TRBD2 (6 bases each). Germline V gives CDR1 SGDLS, CDR2 YYNGEE. Trimming cost V 5 bases and J 3 bases, with 11 bases left between them. The CDR3 is made up of 14 amino acids. CDR3 in amino acids: CASREGVYTGELFF. The CDR3 region has the DNA TGTGCCAGCAGGGAGGGGGTGTACACCGGGGAGCTGTTTTTT.

This clone appeared once. Different DNA sequences within this sample yield the same CDR3. The V call is TRBV7-9, the J call TRBJ2-7; TRBD1 matches at 10 bases. CDR1 is SEHNR and CDR2 is FQNEAQ in the germline V gene (reference sequence). V was clipped by 4 bases and J by 4 bases; unmatched bases: 4. The CDR3 covers 14 residues. This chain's CDR3 is CASSSGTGAYEQYF. For the CDR3, the DNA is TGTGCCAGCAGCTCCGGGACAGGGGCTTACGAGCAGTACTTC.

V gene TRBV10-3 combines with J gene TRBJ1-2; D unresolved. Deletions cut 10 bases from V and 1 base from J, with 25 bases between. CDR3 length: 17 residues. CDR1 and CDR2 (germline): ENHRY, SYGVKD. The CDR3 DNA is TGTGCCAACCTTCCCCCACTAACAGCAACTTATAACTATGGCTACACCTTC. It encodes CANLPPLTATYNYGYTF.

The chain recombines TRBV28 with TRBJ2-7; TRBD1 matches 8 bases. V lost 7 bases and J lost 3; bases outside the gene matches: 8. This CDR3 contains 14 residues. CDR1 is MDHEN, CDR2 SYDVKM, per germline. The CDR3: CASMRTGNLYEQYF. CDR3 in DNA: TGTGCCAGCATGCGGACAGGGAACCTCTACGAGCAGTACTTC.

The V and J genes are TRBV11-2 and TRBJ1-2; 7 bases match TRBD1. CDR1 and CDR2 from the germline V gene are SGHAT and FQNNGV. The CDR3 extends over 14 amino acids. J gave up 6 bases and V 5 bases, and 9 bases lay outside the gene matches. CDR3 loop: CASSTIVGGNGYTF. In DNA form, the CDR3 reads TGTGCCAGCAGCACGATTGTAGGGGGCAATGGCTACACCTTC.

This rearrangement joins TRBV29-1 to TRBJ2-1, with 8 bases that match TRBD2. Germline loops: CDR1 SQVTM, CDR2 ANQGSEA. The CDR3 totals 14 residues. V shed 4 bases and J 8 bases; nucleotides not matched to a gene: 10. In DNA, the CDR3 is TGCAGCGTTGTTCCGTTTAGCGGGGTCGATGAGCAGTTCTTC. Protein: CSVVPFSGVDEQFF.

This chain joins TRBV7-6 and TRBJ2-1; D unclear. Germline-derived CDR1 and CDR2 are SGHVS and FNYEAQ. V was trimmed by 3 bases and J by 9 bases, leaving 18 bases between them. There are 15 residues in the CDR3. The CDR3, as DNA: TGTGCCAGCAGCTTCCCCCCCTCGACATGGGCTGAGCAGTTCTTC. This gives the protein CASSFPPSTWAEQFF. The full variable domain, rest sourced from reference TRBV7-6 and TRBJ2-1, is GAGVSQSPRYKVTKRGQDVALRCDPISGHVSLYWYRQALGQGPEFLTYFNYEAQQDKSGLPNDRFSAERPEGSISTLTIQRTEQRDSAMYRCASSFPPSTWAEQFFGPGTRLTVL.

This clone showed up just a few times. This chain joins TRBV15 and TRBJ2-1, with 7 bases matching TRBD1. Germline CDR1 reads LNHNV; CDR2 reads YYDKDF (reference sequence). V trimming: 1 base; J trimming: 6 bases; junction bases outside the gene matches: 6. The CDR3 length is 15 residues. The DNA for the CDR3 is TGTGCCACCAGCAGAGTTCAGGGGGAAGCCAATGAGCAGTTCTTC. It is translated as CATSRVQGEANEQFF.

As for this clone: A junction end diverges from the germline sequence, so it may reflect a read error. The chain has TRBV7-2 and TRBJ2-1; D is perhaps TRBD1 or TRBD2 (5 bases each). The CDR3 consists of 16 residues. The germline V gene has CDR1 SGHTA and CDR2 FQGNSA. CDR3 sequence (DNA): TGTGCCAGCAGATTAGGGAGTGGGGCAGGATACAATGAGCAGTTCTTC. Its protein product is CASRLGSGAGYNEQFF.